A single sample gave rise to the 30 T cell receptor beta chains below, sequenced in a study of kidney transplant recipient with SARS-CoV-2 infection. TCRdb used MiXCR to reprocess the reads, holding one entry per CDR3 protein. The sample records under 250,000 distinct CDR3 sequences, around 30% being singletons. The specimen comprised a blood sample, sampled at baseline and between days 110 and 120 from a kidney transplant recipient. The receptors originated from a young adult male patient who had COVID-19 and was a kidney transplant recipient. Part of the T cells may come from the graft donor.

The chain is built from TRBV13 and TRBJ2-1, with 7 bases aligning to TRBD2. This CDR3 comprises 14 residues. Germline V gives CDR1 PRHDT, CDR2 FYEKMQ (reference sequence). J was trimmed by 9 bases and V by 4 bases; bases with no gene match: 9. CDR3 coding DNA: TGTGCCAGCAGCTGGCGCGGAGCGGGGCTTGAGCAGTTCTTC. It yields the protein CASSWRGAGLEQFF.

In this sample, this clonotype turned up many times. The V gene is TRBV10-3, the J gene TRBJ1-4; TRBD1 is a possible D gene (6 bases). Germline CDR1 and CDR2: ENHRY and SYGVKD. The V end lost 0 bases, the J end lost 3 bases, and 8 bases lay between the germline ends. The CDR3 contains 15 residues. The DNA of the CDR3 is TGTGCCATCAGTGAGTCCGGGACACCTAATGAAAAACTGTTTTTT. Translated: CAISESGTPNEKLFF.

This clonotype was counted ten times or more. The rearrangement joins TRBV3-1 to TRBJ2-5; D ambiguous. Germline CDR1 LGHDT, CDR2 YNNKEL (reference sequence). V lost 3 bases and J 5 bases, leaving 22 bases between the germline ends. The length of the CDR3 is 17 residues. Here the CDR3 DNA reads TGTGCCAGCAGCCACACTTCTCCCATTTCTTTCTCTGAGACCCAGTACTTC. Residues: CASSHTSPISFSETQYF.

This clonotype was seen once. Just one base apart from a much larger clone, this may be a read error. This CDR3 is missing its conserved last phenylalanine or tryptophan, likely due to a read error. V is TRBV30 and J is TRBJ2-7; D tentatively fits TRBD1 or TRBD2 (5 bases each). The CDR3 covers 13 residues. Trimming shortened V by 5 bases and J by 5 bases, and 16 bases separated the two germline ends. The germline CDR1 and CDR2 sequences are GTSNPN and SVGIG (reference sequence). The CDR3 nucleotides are TGTGCCTGGGAGAAAGAGGGGCTGAACGAGCAGTACCTC. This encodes CAWEKEGLNEQYL.

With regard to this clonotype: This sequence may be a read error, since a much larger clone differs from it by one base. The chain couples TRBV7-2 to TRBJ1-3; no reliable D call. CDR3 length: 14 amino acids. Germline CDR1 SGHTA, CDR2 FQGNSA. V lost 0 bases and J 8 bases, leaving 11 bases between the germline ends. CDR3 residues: CASSLAVSRDTIYF. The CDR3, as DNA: TGTGCCAGCAGCTTAGCGGTGTCAAGGGACACCATATATTTT.

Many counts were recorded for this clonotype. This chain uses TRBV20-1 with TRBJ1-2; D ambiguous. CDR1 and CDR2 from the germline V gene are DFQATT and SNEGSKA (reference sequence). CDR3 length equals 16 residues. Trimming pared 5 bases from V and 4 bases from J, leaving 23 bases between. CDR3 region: CSADFPLFRKTYGYTF. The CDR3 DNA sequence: TGCAGTGCTGATTTTCCGCTGTTTCGAAAGACCTATGGCTACACCTTC.

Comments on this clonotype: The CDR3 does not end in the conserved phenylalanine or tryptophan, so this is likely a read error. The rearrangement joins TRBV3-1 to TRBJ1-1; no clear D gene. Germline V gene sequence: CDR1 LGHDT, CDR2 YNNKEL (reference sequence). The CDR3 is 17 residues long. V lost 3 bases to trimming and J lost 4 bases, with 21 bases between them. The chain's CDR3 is CASSHGAPISIRTEAFS. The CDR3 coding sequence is TGTGCCAGCAGCCACGGTGCTCCCATTTCAATTCGCACTGAAGCTTTCTCT.

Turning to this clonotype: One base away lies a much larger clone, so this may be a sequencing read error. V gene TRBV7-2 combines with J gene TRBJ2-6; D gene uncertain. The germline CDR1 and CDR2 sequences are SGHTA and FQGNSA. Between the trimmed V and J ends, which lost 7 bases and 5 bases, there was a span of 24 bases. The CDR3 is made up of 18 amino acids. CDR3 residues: CASMPGHRRQSRANVLTF. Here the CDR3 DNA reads TGTGCCAGCATGCCTGGGCATAGACGACAAAGTCGGGCCAACGTCCTGACTTTC.

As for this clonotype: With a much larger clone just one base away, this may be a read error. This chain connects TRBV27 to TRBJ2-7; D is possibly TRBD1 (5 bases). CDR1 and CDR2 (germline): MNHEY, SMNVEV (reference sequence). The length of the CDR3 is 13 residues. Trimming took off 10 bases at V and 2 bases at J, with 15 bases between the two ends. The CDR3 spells CANRPLDTYEQYF. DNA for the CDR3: TGTGCCAACAGGCCTCTTGACACCTACGAGCAGTACTTC.

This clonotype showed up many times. CDR3 in amino acids: CASEQVHPRKTYGYTF. CDR3 coding DNA: TGTGCCAGCGAACAGGTTCATCCACGAAAGACCTATGGCTACACCTTC. V usage is TRBV5-8 and J usage is TRBJ1-2; maybe TRBD1 (5 bases). The length of the CDR3 is 16 residues. Per the germline V gene, CDR1 is SGHTS and CDR2 is YDEGEE. V was pared by 7 bases and J by 4 bases, with 23 bases between.

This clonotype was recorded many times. DNA for the CDR3: TGTGCCAGCAGCTTAGCGGTCCCCGGGGAAGATACGCAGTATTTT. Translation gives CASSLAVPGEDTQYF. The rearrangement uses TRBV7-9 and TRBJ2-3; a possible D gene is TRBD2 (5 bases). Germline V gene sequence: CDR1 SEHNR, CDR2 FQNEAQ (reference sequence). V was clipped by 0 bases and J by 5 bases, with 12 bases between them. The CDR3 has 15 amino acids.

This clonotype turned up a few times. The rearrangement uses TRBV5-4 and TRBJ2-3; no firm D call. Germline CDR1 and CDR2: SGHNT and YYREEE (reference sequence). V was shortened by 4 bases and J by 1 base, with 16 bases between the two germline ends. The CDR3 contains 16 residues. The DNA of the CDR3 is TGTGCCAGCAGCACCCTCGCGGCCCCCGGCACAGATACGCAGTATTTT. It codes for CASSTLAAPGTDTQYF.

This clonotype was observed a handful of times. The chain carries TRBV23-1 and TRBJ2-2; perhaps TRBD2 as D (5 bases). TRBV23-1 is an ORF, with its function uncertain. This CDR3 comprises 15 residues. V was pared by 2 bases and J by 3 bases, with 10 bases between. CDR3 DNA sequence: TGCGCCAGCAGTCAACCCGTGGGAGACACCGGGGAGCTGTTTTTT. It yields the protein CASSQPVGDTGELFF.

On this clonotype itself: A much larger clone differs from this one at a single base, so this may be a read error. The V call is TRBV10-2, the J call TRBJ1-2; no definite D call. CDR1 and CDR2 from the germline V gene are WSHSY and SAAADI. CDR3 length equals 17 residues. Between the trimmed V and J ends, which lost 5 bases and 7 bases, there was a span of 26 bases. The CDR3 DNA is TGCGCCAGCAGTTGGCTAACCACTTCTAGAAAGACCTGTGGCTACACCTTC. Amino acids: CASSWLTTSRKTCGYTF.

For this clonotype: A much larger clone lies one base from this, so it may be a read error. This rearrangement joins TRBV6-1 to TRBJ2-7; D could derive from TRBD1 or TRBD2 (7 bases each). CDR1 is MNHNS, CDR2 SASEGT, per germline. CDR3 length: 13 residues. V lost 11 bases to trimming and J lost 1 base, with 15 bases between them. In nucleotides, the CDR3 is TGTGCCGAGGGGAGGGGGCCGTCCTACGAGCAGTACTTC. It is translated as CAEGRGPSYEQYF.

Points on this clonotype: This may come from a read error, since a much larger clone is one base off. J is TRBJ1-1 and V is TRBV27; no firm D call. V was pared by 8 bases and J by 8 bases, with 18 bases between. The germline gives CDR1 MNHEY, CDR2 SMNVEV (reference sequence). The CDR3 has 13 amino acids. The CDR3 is CASATSEWGEAFF. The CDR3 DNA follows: TGTGCCAGCGCCACCTCGGAATGGGGAGAAGCTTTCTTT.

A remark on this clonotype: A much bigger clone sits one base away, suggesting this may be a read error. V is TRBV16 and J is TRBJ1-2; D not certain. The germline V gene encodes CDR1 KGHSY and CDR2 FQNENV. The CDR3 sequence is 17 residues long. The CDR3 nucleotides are TGTGCCAGCAGCACGGTTTGGGTCGTTAGAAAGACCTATGACTACACCTTC. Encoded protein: CASSTVWVVRKTYDYTF.

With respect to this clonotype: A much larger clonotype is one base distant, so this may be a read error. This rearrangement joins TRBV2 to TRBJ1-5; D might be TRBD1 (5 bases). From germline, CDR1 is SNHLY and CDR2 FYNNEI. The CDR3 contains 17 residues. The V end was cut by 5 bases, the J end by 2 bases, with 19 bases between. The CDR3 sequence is CASSPDKGRIGNQPQHF. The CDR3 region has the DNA TGTGCCAGCAGTCCGGACAAGGGGCGCATTGGCAATCAGCCCCAGCATTTT.

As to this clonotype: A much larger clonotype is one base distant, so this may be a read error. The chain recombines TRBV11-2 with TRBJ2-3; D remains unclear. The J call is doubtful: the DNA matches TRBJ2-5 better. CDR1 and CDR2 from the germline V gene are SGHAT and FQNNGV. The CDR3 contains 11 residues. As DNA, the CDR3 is TGTGCCAGCAGCAGGCAAGAGGCCCAGTACTTC. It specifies CASSRQEAQYF.

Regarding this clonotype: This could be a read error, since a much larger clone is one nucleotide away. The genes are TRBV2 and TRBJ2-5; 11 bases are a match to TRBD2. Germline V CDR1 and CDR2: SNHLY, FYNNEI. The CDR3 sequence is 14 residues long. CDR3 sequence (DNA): TGTGCCAGCAGACCTAGCGGGAGGATCCACGAGCAGTGCTTC. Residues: CASRPSGRIHEQCF.

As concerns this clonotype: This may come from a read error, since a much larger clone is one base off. DNA of the CDR3: TGTGCCAGCAGTCCGGACAGTATGAGCACTGAAGCTTTCTTT. This gives the protein CASSPDSMSTEAFF. V and J are TRBV5-6 and TRBJ1-1; tentatively, D is TRBD1 (6 bases). Germline CDR1 and CDR2: SGHDT and YYEEEE. The V end lost 5 bases, the J end lost 4 bases, and 15 bases lay between the germline ends. This CDR3 comprises 14 residues.

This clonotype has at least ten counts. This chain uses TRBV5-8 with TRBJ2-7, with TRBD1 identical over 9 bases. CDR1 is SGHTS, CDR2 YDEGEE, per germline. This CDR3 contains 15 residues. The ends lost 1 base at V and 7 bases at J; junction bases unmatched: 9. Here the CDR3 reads CASSLRDRDLREQYF. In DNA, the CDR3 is TGTGCCAGCAGCTTGCGGGACAGGGACCTTCGGGAGCAGTACTTC.

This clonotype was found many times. CDR3 amino acids: CASSCAKRSRKTYGYTF. The CDR3 region has the DNA TGCGCCAGCAGTTGTGCTAAAAGATCGCGAAAGACCTATGGCTACACCTTC. The V and J genes are TRBV10-1 and TRBJ1-2; no clear D. The CDR3 is 17 residues long. V lost 5 bases and J lost 4, with 23 bases in between. Per the germline V gene, CDR1 is WNHNN and CDR2 is SYGVQD (reference sequence).

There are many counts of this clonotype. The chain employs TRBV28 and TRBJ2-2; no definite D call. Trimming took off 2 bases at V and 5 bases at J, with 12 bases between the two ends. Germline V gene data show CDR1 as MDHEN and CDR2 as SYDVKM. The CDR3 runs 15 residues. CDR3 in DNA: TGTGCCAGCAGTTTAAGGGCAGACAAGACCGGGGAGCTGTTTTTT. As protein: CASSLRADKTGELFF. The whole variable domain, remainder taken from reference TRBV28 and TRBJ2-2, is DVKVTQSSRYLVKRTGEKVFLECVQDMDHENMFWYRQDPGLGLRLIYFSYDVKMKEKGDIPEGYSVSREKKERFSLILESASTNQTSMYLCASSLRADKTGELFFGEGSRLTVL.

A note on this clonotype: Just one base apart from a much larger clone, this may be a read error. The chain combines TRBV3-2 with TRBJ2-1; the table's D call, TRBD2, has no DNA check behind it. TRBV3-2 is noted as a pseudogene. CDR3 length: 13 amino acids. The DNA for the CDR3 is TGTGCCAGCAGCCACTCTAGCGGCCTCGAGCAGTCCTTC. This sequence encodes CASSHSSGLEQSF.

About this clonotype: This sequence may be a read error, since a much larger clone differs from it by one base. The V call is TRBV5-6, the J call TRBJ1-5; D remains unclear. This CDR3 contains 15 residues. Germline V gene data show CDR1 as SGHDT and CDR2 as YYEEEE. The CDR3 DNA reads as TGTGCCAGCAGCTTTAGGGCCTATAGCAATCAGCTCCAGCATTTT. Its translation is CASSFRAYSNQLQHF.

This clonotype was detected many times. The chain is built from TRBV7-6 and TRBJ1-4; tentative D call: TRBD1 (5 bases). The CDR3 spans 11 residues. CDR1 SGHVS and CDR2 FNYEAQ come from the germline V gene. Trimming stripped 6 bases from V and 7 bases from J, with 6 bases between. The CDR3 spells CASSGGEKLFF. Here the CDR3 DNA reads TGTGCCAGCAGTGGGGGTGAAAAACTGTTTTTT.

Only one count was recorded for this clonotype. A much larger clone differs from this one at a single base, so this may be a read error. In nucleotides, the CDR3 is TGTGCCAGCAGCCCCGGACAGGGCGAAACCCACGAGCAGTACTTC. It specifies CASSPGQGETHEQYF. The V call is TRBV4-2, the J call TRBJ2-7, with TRBD1 matching over 8 bases. The CDR3 runs to 15 residues. V was clipped by 4 bases and J by 5 bases; unmatched bases: 10. CDR1 and CDR2 (germline): LGHNA, YNFKEQ.

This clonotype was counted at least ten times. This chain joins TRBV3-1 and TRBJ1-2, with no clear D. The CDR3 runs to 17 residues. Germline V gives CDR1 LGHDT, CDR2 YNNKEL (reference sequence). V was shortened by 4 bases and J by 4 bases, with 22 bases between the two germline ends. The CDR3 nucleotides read TGTGCCAGCAGCCCTAGATACACCCTTCGAAAGACCTATGGCTACACCTTC. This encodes CASSPRYTLRKTYGYTF.

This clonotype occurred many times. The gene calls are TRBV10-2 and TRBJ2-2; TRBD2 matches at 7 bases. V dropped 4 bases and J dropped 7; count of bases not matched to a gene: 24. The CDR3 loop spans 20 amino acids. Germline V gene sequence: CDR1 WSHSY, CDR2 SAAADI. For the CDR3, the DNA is TGCGCCAGCAGTGCGGAGGACTTACGACTTATAGCGGGTGGTGGCGGGGAGCTGTTTTTT. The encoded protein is CASSAEDLRLIAGGGGELFF.